One and the same sample provided the 19 T cell receptor beta chains below, sequenced in a study of shared clonotypes between healthy human individuals. Terminally differentiated effector memory CD45RA+ cells were excluded by CCR7 positive selection of CD45RO-negative cells. The repertoire was sequenced with immunoSEQ multiplex PCR; TCRdb's copy has only in-frame clones and lacks some. The data contain approximately 720,000 clones, under 95% of them singletons. The sequenced material came from naive CD8+ T cells sorted from blood. These receptors were collected from a man aged 30-40 years in good health.

V usage is TRBV28 and J usage is TRBJ2-3; the match to TRBD2 covers 11 bases. This CDR3 is built from 19 residues. Per the germline V gene, CDR1 is MDHEN and CDR2 is SYDVKM. V lost 1 base, J lost 0 bases, and 9 bases stayed unmatched. The CDR3 is CASSLLTSGMVPSTDTQYF. In nucleotides, the CDR3 is TGTGCCAGCAGTTTATTGACTAGCGGGATGGTACCTAGCACAGATACGCAGTATTTT. The full variable domain, completed using reference TRBV28 and TRBJ2-3, is DVKVTQSSRYLVKRTGEKVFLECVQDMDHENMFWYRQDPGLGLRLIYFSYDVKMKEKGDIPEGYSVSREKKERFSLILESASTNQTSMYLCASSLLTSGMVPSTDTQYFGPGTRLTVL.

The chain couples TRBV28 to TRBJ2-5; 9 bases are a match to TRBD1. Germline CDR1 is MDHEN and CDR2 is SYDVKM. Losses at the gene ends were 4 bases for V and 2 bases for J; bases not matched to a gene: 5. This CDR3 region has 15 residues. CDR3 nucleotides: TGTGCCAGCAGTTACCGGGACAGGGCACAAGAGACCCAGTACTTC. Amino acid sequence: CASSYRDRAQETQYF.

Comment on this clone: This same CDR3 is encoded by further DNA sequences in the sample. This rearrangement joins TRBV7-8 to TRBJ2-7, with 7 bases matching TRBD1. The CDR3 has 14 residues. CDR1 SGHVS and CDR2 FQNEAQ come from the germline V gene. After removal of 1 base from V and 3 bases from J, the junction contained 3 bases not matched to a gene. DNA for the CDR3: TGTGCCAGCAGCTTAGACAGGGGAGACTACGAGCAGTACTTC. Translation gives CASSLDRGDYEQYF. The full variable domain, rest sourced from reference TRBV7-8 and TRBJ2-7, is GAGVSQSPRYKVAKRGQDVALRCDPISGHVSLFWYQQALGQGPEFLTYFQNEAQLDKSGLPSDRFFAERPEGSVSTLKIQRTQQEDSAVYLCASSLDRGDYEQYFGPGTRLTVT.

The genes are TRBV28 and TRBJ1-1; D call uncertain. CDR3 length equals 13 residues. CDR1 is MDHEN, CDR2 SYDVKM, per germline. V shed 7 bases and J shed 3 bases, with 12 bases lying between them. CDR3 residues: CASTKLRYTEAFF. CDR3 DNA: TGTGCCAGCACAAAATTAAGGTACACTGAAGCTTTCTTT.

The V call is TRBV13, the J call TRBJ2-7; 12 positions match TRBD1. The V gene's germline CDR1 is PRHDT and CDR2 FYEKMQ (reference sequence). J was trimmed by 9 bases and V by 0 bases; bases with no gene match: 6. The CDR3 has 15 residues. Here the CDR3 reads CASSLGGTGGVLQYF. As DNA, the CDR3 is TGTGCCAGCAGCTTAGGTGGGACAGGGGGCGTCTTGCAGTACTTC.

The chain is built from TRBV7-6 and TRBJ2-1, with D possibly TRBD2 on 6 matching bases. Trimming left V 2 bases short and J 4 bases short, with 15 bases between. This CDR3 contains 16 residues. Germline CDR1 is SGHVS and CDR2 is FNYEAQ. The CDR3 loop is CASSLKVIADYNEQFF. CDR3 bases: TGTGCCAGCAGCTTAAAAGTCATAGCGGATTACAATGAGCAGTTCTTC.

The chain carries TRBV7-9 and TRBJ1-1; a possible D gene is TRBD1 (5 bases). V was pared by 1 base and J by 3 bases, with 18 bases between. The CDR3 has 17 residues. Per the germline V gene, CDR1 is SEHNR and CDR2 is FQNEAQ (reference sequence). CDR3: CASSLVGWGSRDTEAFF. Here the CDR3 DNA reads TGTGCCAGCAGCTTAGTGGGTTGGGGGAGTAGGGACACTGAAGCTTTCTTT.

V and J are TRBV6-1 and TRBJ1-2; D perhaps matches TRBD1 (5 bases). Per the germline V gene, CDR1 is MNHNS and CDR2 is SASEGT. With 1 base removed from V and 6 bases from J, the gap between germline ends came to 18 bases. CDR3 length equals 16 residues. CDR3 residues: CASSEGKWRRANGYTF. CDR3 sequence (DNA): TGTGCCAGCAGTGAAGGGAAGTGGCGCAGGGCCAATGGCTACACCTTC.

This clone turned up a few times. The chain has TRBV6-5 and TRBJ2-7; 12 bases match TRBD2. V gave up 9 bases and J gave up 3 bases; unmatched junction bases: 3. The V gene's germline CDR1 is MNHEY and CDR2 SVGAGI. The CDR3 is 13 residues long. The CDR3 DNA reads as TGTGCCAGTATGACTAGCGGGAGCTACGAGCAGTACTTC. Its translation is CASMTSGSYEQYF.

This chain joins TRBV11-2 and TRBJ1-2; D possibly corresponds to TRBD1 (6 bases). The CDR3 length is 16 residues. Trimming shortened V by 2 bases and J by 1 base, and 14 bases separated the two germline ends. Germline V gives CDR1 SGHAT, CDR2 FQNNGV. CDR3 nucleotide sequence: TGTGCCAGCAGCTTAATCGGGGACACCCTTAACTATGGCTACACCTTC. It specifies CASSLIGDTLNYGYTF.

The chain employs TRBV28 and TRBJ2-1, with 9 bases aligning to TRBD2. The V and J ends lost 5 bases and 4 bases, in that order; junction bases with no gene match: 3. Germline-derived CDR1 and CDR2 are MDHEN and SYDVKM. The CDR3 spans 14 residues. CDR3 protein: CASSRLAVYNEQFF. The CDR3 DNA reads as TGTGCCAGCAGTCGACTAGCGGTTTACAATGAGCAGTTCTTC.

The chain is built from TRBV29-1 and TRBJ2-5; no clear D. CDR3 length: 15 residues. The V gene's germline CDR1 is SQVTM and CDR2 ANQGSEA. Between the trimmed V and J ends, which lost 4 bases and 3 bases, there was a span of 18 bases. DNA for the CDR3: TGCAGCGTTGGTCTAGTAGGGCAGGTGGAAGAGACCCAGTACTTC. Its protein is CSVGLVGQVEETQYF.

The chain joins TRBV19 to TRBJ2-7; tentatively, D is TRBD2 (5 bases). Germline CDR1 is LNHDA and CDR2 is SQIVND (reference sequence). V dropped 4 bases and J dropped 4 bases, with 14 bases sitting between them. The CDR3 length is 14 residues. This CDR3 is CASSTREQTYEQYF. The DNA of the CDR3 is TGTGCCAGTAGTACCCGGGAACAAACTTACGAGCAGTACTTC.

The rearrangement joins TRBV7-8 to TRBJ2-1; the D call may be TRBD1 or TRBD2 (5 bases each). This CDR3 is built from 16 residues. V lost 5 bases and J lost 0, with 14 bases in between. Germline CDR1 reads SGHVS; CDR2 reads FQNEAQ. The CDR3 protein is CASSAEPGPSYNEQFF. The CDR3, as DNA: TGTGCCAGCAGCGCAGAGCCGGGACCCTCCTACAATGAGCAGTTCTTC.

V gene TRBV5-5 combines with J gene TRBJ2-1; D not certain. This CDR3 has 17 amino acids. Trimming removed 4 bases from V and 4 bases from J, with 21 bases in between. Germline assignment: CDR1 SGHKS and CDR2 YYEKEE (reference sequence). Written as DNA, the CDR3 is TGTGCCAGCAGCCAGGCAGACCCAGGACCAGGATACAATGAGCAGTTCTTC. Residues: CASSQADPGPGYNEQFF.

The chain couples TRBV1 to TRBJ2-2; the table's D call, TRBD2, has no DNA check behind it. TRBV1 is tagged as a pseudogene. CDR3 length equals 16 residues. CDR3 residues: CTSSQETSFFPGELFF. The DNA of the CDR3 is TGCACCAGCAGCCAGGAGACTAGTTTTTTTCCCGGGGAGCTGTTTTTT.

This clone occurred once. The chain employs TRBV6-1 and TRBJ2-7; 7 nucleotides line up with TRBD2. Germline CDR1 and CDR2: MNHNS and SASEGT. This CDR3 is 15 amino acids long. With 1 base clipped from V and 6 bases from J, the junction kept 9 bases outside the gene matches. CDR3 region: CASSEDLGGVGEQYF. CDR3 DNA: TGTGCCAGCAGTGAAGACCTGGGAGGGGTGGGCGAGCAGTACTTC.

The table lists this clone with a count of one. The V gene is TRBV7-8, the J gene TRBJ2-7, with TRBD2 matching 13 bases. Losses at the gene ends were 0 bases for V and 3 bases for J; bases not matched to a gene: 5. The CDR3 runs to 17 residues. The germline V gene has CDR1 SGHVS and CDR2 FQNEAQ. CDR3 nucleotide sequence: TGTGCCAGCAGCTTAGCAGATACTAGCGGGAGGGACTACGAGCAGTACTTC. Protein sequence: CASSLADTSGRDYEQYF.

Of note for this clone: This specimen includes other DNA sequences encoding the same CDR3. The chain recombines TRBV5-1 with TRBJ2-1; TRBD2 matches 10 bases. Trimming removed 0 bases from V and 4 bases from J; junction bases left unmatched: 1. CDR1 and CDR2 from the germline V gene are SGHRS and YFSETQ. CDR3 length: 15 residues. CDR3 coding DNA: TGCGCCAGCAGCTTGGGGACTAGCGGATACAATGAGCAGTTCTTC. As protein: CASSLGTSGYNEQFF.